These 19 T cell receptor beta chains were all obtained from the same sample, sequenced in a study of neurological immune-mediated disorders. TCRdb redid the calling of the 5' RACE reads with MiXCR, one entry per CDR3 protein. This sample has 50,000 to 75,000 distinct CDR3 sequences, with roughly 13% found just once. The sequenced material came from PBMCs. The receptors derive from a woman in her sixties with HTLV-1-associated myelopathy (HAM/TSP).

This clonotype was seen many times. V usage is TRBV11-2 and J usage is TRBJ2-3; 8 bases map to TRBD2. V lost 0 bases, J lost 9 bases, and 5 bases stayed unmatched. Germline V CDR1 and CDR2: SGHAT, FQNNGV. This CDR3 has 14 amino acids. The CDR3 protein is CASSLEPGLGTQYF. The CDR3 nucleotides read TGTGCCAGCAGCTTAGAGCCGGGACTAGGAACGCAGTATTTT.

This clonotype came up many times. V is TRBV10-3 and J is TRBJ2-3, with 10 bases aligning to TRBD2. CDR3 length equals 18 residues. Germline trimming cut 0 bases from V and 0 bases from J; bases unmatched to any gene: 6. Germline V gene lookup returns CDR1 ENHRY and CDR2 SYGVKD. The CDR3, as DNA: TGTGCCATCAGTGAGTCTAGGACGGGACTAGCGAGCACAGATACGCAGTATTTT. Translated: CAISESRTGLASTDTQYF.

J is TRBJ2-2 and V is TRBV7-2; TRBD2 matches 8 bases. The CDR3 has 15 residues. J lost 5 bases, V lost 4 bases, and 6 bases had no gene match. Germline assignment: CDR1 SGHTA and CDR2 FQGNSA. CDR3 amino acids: CASSSAGGGTGELFF. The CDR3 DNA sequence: TGTGCCAGCAGCTCTGCGGGAGGAGGTACCGGGGAGCTGTTTTTT.

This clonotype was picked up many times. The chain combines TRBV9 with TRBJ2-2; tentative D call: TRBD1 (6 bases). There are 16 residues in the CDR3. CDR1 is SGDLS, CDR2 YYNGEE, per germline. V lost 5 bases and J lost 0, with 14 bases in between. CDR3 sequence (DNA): TGTGCCAGCAGTCAAACAGGGAATACGAACACCGGGGAGCTGTTTTTT. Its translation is CASSQTGNTNTGELFF.

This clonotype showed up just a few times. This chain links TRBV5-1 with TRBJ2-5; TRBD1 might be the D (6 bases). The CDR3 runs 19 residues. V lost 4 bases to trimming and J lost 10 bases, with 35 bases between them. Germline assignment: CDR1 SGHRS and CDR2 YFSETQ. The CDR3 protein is CASSPTYRSGQNTTRDQYF. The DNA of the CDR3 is TGCGCCAGCAGCCCGACCTACCGCTCTGGACAGAATACTACGAGGGACCAGTACTTC.

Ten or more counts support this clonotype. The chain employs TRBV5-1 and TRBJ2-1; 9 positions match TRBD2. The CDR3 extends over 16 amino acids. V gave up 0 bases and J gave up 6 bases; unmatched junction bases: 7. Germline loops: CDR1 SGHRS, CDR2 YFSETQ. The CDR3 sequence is CASSLARGSGSNEQFF. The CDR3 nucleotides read TGCGCCAGCAGCTTGGCCCGAGGTAGCGGGAGCAATGAGCAGTTCTTC. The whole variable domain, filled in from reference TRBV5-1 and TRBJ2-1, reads KAGVTQTPRYLIKTRGQQVTLSCSPISGHRSVSWYQQTPGQGLQFLFEYFSETQRNKGNFPGRFSGRQFSNSRSEMNVSTLELGDSALYLCASSLARGSGSNEQFFGPGTRLTVL.

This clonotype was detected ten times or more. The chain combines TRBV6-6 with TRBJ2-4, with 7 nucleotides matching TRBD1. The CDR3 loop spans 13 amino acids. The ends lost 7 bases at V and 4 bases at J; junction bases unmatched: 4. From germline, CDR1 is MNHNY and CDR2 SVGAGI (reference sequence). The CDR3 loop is CASMGRGKNIQYF. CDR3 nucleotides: TGTGCCAGCATGGGCAGGGGGAAAAACATTCAGTACTTC.

As DNA, the CDR3 is TGTGCCAGCAGCCCGGACAGGGAAGCGACAGATACGCAGTATTTT. It translates to CASSPDREATDTQYF. This chain connects TRBV5-5 to TRBJ2-3; TRBD1 matches at 8 bases. The germline CDR1 and CDR2 sequences are SGHKS and YYEKEE (reference sequence). The CDR3 has 15 amino acids. The junction had 7 bases not matched to a gene; V was cut back by 4 bases and J by 3 bases.

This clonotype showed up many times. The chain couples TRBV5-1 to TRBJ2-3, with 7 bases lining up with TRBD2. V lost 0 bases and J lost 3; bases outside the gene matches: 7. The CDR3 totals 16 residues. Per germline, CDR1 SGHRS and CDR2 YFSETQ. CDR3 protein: CASSLEGGSVTDTQYF. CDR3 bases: TGCGCCAGCAGCTTGGAGGGCGGGAGTGTGACAGATACGCAGTATTTT.

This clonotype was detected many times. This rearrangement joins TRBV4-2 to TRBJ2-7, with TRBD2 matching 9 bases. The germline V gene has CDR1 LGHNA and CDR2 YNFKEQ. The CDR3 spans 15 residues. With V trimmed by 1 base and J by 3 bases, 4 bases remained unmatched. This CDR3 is CASSQVASGIYEQYF. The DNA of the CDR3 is TGTGCCAGCAGCCAAGTGGCTAGCGGGATCTACGAGCAGTACTTC.

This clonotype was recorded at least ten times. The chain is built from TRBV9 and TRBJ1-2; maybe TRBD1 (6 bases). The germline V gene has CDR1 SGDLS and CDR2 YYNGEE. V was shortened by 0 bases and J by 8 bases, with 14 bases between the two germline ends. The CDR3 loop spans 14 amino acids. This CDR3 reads CASSVGVKGEGYTF. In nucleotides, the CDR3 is TGTGCCAGCAGCGTAGGGGTAAAGGGGGAAGGCTACACCTTC.

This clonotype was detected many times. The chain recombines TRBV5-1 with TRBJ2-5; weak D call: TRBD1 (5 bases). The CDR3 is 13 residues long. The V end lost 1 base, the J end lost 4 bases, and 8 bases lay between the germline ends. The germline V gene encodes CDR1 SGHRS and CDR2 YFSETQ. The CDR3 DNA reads TGCGCCAGCAGCTTGCAACAGGCAGAGACCCAGTACTTC. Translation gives CASSLQQAETQYF.

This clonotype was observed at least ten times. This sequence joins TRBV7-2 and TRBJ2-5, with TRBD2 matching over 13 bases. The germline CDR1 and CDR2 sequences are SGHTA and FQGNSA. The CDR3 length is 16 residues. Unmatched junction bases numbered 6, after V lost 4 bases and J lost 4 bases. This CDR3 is CASSSGGLAGLETQYF. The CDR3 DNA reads TGTGCCAGCAGCTCGGGGGGACTAGCGGGACTAGAGACCCAGTACTTC.

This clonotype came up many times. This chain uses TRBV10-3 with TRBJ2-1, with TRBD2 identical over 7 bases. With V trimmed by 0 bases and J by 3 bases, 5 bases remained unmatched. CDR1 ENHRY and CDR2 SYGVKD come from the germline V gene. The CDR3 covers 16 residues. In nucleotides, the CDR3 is TGTGCCATCAGTGAGTCCGAGCGGGAAATCTACAATGAGCAGTTCTTC. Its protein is CAISESEREIYNEQFF.

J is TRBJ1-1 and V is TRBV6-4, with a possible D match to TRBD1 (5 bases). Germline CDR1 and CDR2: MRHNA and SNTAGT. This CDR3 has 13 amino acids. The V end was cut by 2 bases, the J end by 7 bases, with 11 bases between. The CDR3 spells CASSDGGLGEAFF. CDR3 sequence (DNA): TGTGCCAGCAGTGACGGGGGGTTGGGTGAAGCTTTCTTT.

For the CDR3, the DNA is TGTGCCAGCAGCAAACCCCGGGGACGGAATGGCTACACCTTC. Translated, it gives CASSKPRGRNGYTF. The chain employs TRBV21-1 and TRBJ1-2; TRBD1 was called by the table and not checked on the DNA. TRBV21-1 is reported as a pseudogene. This CDR3 has 14 amino acids.

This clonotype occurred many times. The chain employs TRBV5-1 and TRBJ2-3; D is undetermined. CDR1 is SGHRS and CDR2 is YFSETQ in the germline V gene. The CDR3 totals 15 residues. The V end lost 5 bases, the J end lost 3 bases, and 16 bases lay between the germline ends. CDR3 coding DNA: TGCGCCAGCAGTCCCGCCGATCCACGTACAGATACGCAGTATTTT. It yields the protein CASSPADPRTDTQYF. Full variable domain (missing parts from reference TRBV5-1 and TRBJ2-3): KAGVTQTPRYLIKTRGQQVTLSCSPISGHRSVSWYQQTPGQGLQFLFEYFSETQRNKGNFPGRFSGRQFSNSRSEMNVSTLELGDSALYLCASSPADPRTDTQYFGPGTRLTVL.

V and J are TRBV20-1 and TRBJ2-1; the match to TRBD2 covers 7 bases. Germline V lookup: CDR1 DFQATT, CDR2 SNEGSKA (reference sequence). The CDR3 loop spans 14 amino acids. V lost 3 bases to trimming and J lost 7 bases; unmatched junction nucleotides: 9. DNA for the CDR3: TGCAGTGCTAGTCCTCTGCGGGAGACGAATGAGCAGTTCTTC. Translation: CSASPLRETNEQFF.

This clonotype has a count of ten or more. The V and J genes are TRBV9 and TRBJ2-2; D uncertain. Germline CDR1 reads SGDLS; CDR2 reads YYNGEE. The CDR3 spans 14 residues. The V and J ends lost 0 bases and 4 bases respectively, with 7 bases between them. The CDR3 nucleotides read TGTGCCAGCAGCGTAGGAATGTTCACCGGGGAGCTGTTTTTT. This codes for CASSVGMFTGELFF.